What follows are 22 T cell receptor beta chains derived from one specimen sequenced in a study of beta chain features in type 1 diabetes. Investigators reverse transcribed all isolated RNA, so they sequenced expressed TCRB transcripts. Produced via immunoSEQ multiplex PCR; TCRdb's table is partial and in-frame only. This table has hundreds of thousands of clones, 55% to 70% appearing once. Sequencing was carried out using naive CD4+ T cells from blood. Every receptor here comes from a young man in good health.

This chain's CDR3 is CATSRDRGGEAFF. For the CDR3, the DNA is TGTGCCACCAGCAGAGATCGTGGCGGTGAAGCTTTCTTT. The chain is built from TRBV15 and TRBJ1-1; no clear D gene. V was shortened by 0 bases and J by 7 bases, with 9 bases between the two germline ends. CDR3 length equals 13 residues. The V gene's germline CDR1 is LNHNV and CDR2 YYDKDF (reference sequence).

V gene TRBV2 combines with J gene TRBJ2-1; D gene uncertain. Germline CDR1 reads SNHLY; CDR2 reads FYNNEI. The CDR3 consists of 11 residues. The ends were cut back, 1 base at V and 15 bases at J, with 10 bases in the middle. CDR3: CASSEDSWRFF. CDR3 DNA: TGTGCCAGCAGTGAAGACAGCTGGCGGTTCTTC. Full variable domain (rest looked up from reference TRBV2 and TRBJ2-1): EPEVTQTPSHQVTQMGQEVILRCVPISNHLYFYWYRQILGQKVEFLVSFYNNEISEKSEIFDDQFSVERPDGSNFTLKIRSTKLEDSAMYFCASSEDSWRFFGPGTRLTVL.

The sample holds one count of this clone. The chain is built from TRBV30 and TRBJ2-1, with D perhaps TRBD2 (6 bases). The CDR3 consists of 14 residues. Germline V gene data show CDR1 as GTSNPN and CDR2 as SVGIG (reference sequence). V was shortened by 5 bases and J by 7 bases, with 18 bases between the two germline ends. The CDR3 DNA follows: TGTGCCTGGGGACTAACACGAAGAGAGAATGAGCAGTTCTTC. Amino acids: CAWGLTRRENEQFF.

This chain uses TRBV30 with TRBJ2-3; a possible D gene is TRBD2 (6 bases). This CDR3 is built from 14 residues. Germline loops: CDR1 GTSNPN, CDR2 SVGIG (reference sequence). V gave up 1 base and J gave up 0 bases, with 8 bases separating them. As DNA, the CDR3 is TGTGCCTGGAGTGGCGGGGCTAGCACAGATACGCAGTATTTT. Translating gives CAWSGGASTDTQYF.

CDR3 coding DNA: TGTGCCTGGACCCCGGGGGGTAACTATGGCTACACCTTC. This encodes CAWTPGGNYGYTF. The chain joins TRBV30 to TRBJ1-2, with a possible D match to TRBD1 (5 bases). There are 13 residues in the CDR3. Germline-derived CDR1 and CDR2 are GTSNPN and SVGIG (reference sequence). Trimming took off 4 bases at V and 1 base at J, with 10 bases between the two ends.

The V and J genes are TRBV29-1 and TRBJ1-5; D not certain. The V and J ends lost 7 bases and 1 base respectively, with 11 bases between them. Per germline, CDR1 SQVTM and CDR2 ANQGSEA. This CDR3 has 13 amino acids. The CDR3 loop is CSAKLKSNQPQHF. CDR3 coding DNA: TGCAGCGCCAAGCTCAAGAGCAATCAGCCCCAGCATTTT.

This clone was counted a single time. The J gene is TRBJ2-5, the V gene TRBV7-9, with a weak D call TRBD1 (7 bases). Germline CDR1 is SEHNR and CDR2 is FQNEAQ (reference sequence). The CDR3 contains 14 residues. Trimming shortened V by 5 bases and J by 2 bases, and 12 bases separated the two germline ends. The CDR3 coding sequence is TGTGCCAGCAGCCGCGGGACAGCGCAAGAGACCCAGTACTTC. Its translation is CASSRGTAQETQYF.

V usage is TRBV9 and J usage is TRBJ2-1; perhaps TRBD1 as D (5 bases). V shed 4 bases and J shed 8 bases, with 13 bases lying between them. This CDR3 is built from 13 residues. Germline V CDR1 and CDR2: SGDLS, YYNGEE. DNA of the CDR3: TGTGCCAGCAGCACAAAGCAGGGATATGAGCAGTTCTTC. This gives the protein CASSTKQGYEQFF. Supplemented by reference TRBV9 and TRBJ2-1, the full variable domain reads DSGVTQTPKHLITATGQRVTLRCSPRSGDLSVYWYQQSLDQGLQFLIQYYNGEERAKGNILERFSAQQFPDLHSELNLSSLELGDSALYFCASSTKQGYEQFFGPGTRLTVL.

This sequence joins TRBV7-8 and TRBJ2-7, with a possible D match to TRBD1 (6 bases). CDR1 is SGHVS and CDR2 is FQNEAQ in the germline V gene. Trimming cost V 4 bases and J 4 bases, with 17 bases left between them. The CDR3 loop spans 15 amino acids. CDR3 bases: TGTGCCAGCAGCTGGCCCCGGGACATTCGTTACGAGCAGTACTTC. This sequence encodes CASSWPRDIRYEQYF. Supplemented by reference TRBV7-8 and TRBJ2-7, the full variable domain reads GAGVSQSPRYKVAKRGQDVALRCDPISGHVSLFWYQQALGQGPEFLTYFQNEAQLDKSGLPSDRFFAERPEGSVSTLKIQRTQQEDSAVYLCASSWPRDIRYEQYFGPGTRLTVT.

The chain carries TRBV29-1 and TRBJ2-2, with 9 nucleotides matching TRBD1. CDR1 and CDR2 from the germline V gene are SQVTM and ANQGSEA. V lost 7 bases to trimming and J lost 5 bases; unmatched junction nucleotides: 11. The CDR3 is made up of 15 amino acids. The CDR3 region is CSASGQGIWTGELFF. The CDR3 DNA sequence: TGCAGCGCGTCAGGACAGGGGATTTGGACCGGGGAGCTGTTTTTT.

V gene TRBV6-1 combines with J gene TRBJ2-7, with 7 bases identical to TRBD1. The CDR3 contains 13 residues. The junction had 4 bases not matched to a gene; V was cut back by 6 bases and J by 2 bases. The germline V gene encodes CDR1 MNHNS and CDR2 SASEGT. The CDR3 nucleotides are TGTGCCAGCAGCCGGGACAGAGCCTACGAGCAGTACTTC. Protein sequence: CASSRDRAYEQYF.

The gene calls are TRBV5-1 and TRBJ2-3; D may correspond to TRBD1 or TRBD2 (5 bases each). Germline V CDR1 and CDR2: SGHRS, YFSETQ. With 5 bases removed from V and 6 bases from J, the gap between germline ends came to 13 bases. This CDR3 contains 13 residues. The CDR3 nucleotides are TGCGCCAGCAGTTGGGACGCAAAGGATACGCAGTATTTT. It codes for CASSWDAKDTQYF.

The V call is TRBV30, the J call TRBJ2-5; unclear D gene. V gave up 0 bases and J gave up 5 bases, with 13 bases separating them. The CDR3 totals 14 residues. Germline values: CDR1 GTSNPN, CDR2 SVGIG (reference sequence). CDR3 sequence (DNA): TGTGCCTGGAGTGTACTGGGAAGCAGGGAGACCCAGTACTTC. It translates to CAWSVLGSRETQYF.

This chain links TRBV15 with TRBJ2-2; possible D gene TRBD1, 6 bases. The CDR3 covers 15 residues. Germline V lookup: CDR1 LNHNV, CDR2 YYDKDF (reference sequence). V gave up 5 bases and J gave up 1 base, with 11 bases separating them. The CDR3 spells CATSARGQNTGELFF. CDR3 DNA sequence: TGTGCCACCAGCGCCCGGGGACAGAACACCGGGGAGCTGTTTTTT.

The rearrangement uses TRBV30 and TRBJ2-5; the match to TRBD1 covers 7 bases. Germline lookup yields CDR1 GTSNPN and CDR2 SVGIG (reference sequence). J was trimmed by 4 bases and V by 2 bases; bases with no gene match: 10. This CDR3 is built from 15 residues. The CDR3 bases are TGTGCCTGGAGTTTAGGGGGCGGAGGAAGAGAGACCCAGTACTTC. Its translation: CAWSLGGGGRETQYF.

The chain has TRBV25-1 and TRBJ2-1; no firm D call. CDR3 length: 14 residues. Trimming took 4 bases from V and 2 from J, leaving 9 bases between them. From germline, CDR1 is MGHDK and CDR2 SYGVNS. The CDR3 reads CASSGAPAYNEQFF. CDR3 DNA: TGTGCCAGCAGTGGAGCCCCAGCCTACAATGAGCAGTTCTTC.

This chain uses TRBV7-2 with TRBJ2-7; 12 bases are a match to TRBD2. J lost 7 bases, V lost 3 bases, and 4 bases had no gene match. Per germline, CDR1 SGHTA and CDR2 FQGNSA. This CDR3 has 14 amino acids. This CDR3 is CASSFTGTSGEQYF. DNA of the CDR3: TGTGCCAGCAGCTTCACCGGGACTAGCGGGGAGCAGTACTTC.

The rearrangement links TRBV11-2 to TRBJ2-1; no clear D gene. Germline V gives CDR1 SGHAT, CDR2 FQNNGV. Trimming removed 5 bases from V and 5 bases from J, with 4 bases in between. The CDR3 has 11 amino acids. Written as DNA, the CDR3 is TGTGCCAGCAGCGTACACAATGAGCAGTTCTTC. Its protein product is CASSVHNEQFF.

The rearrangement links TRBV5-1 to TRBJ1-4; D is uncertain. The germline gives CDR1 SGHRS, CDR2 YFSETQ. The CDR3 length is 14 residues. Trimming shortened V by 0 bases and J by 5 bases, and 8 bases separated the two germline ends. CDR3 sequence: CASSLDRVNEKLFF. Here the CDR3 DNA reads TGCGCCAGCAGCTTGGACAGAGTGAATGAAAAACTGTTTTTT.

V is TRBV13 and J is TRBJ2-3; possibly TRBD2 for D (5 bases). CDR3 size: 18 residues. V was pared by 1 base and J by 1 base, with 18 bases between. Germline V gene data show CDR1 as PRHDT and CDR2 as FYEKMQ (reference sequence). The CDR3, as DNA: TGTGCCAGCAGCTTAGATGCGGTGAGGGTTACCCGCACAGATACGCAGTATTTT. As protein: CASSLDAVRVTRTDTQYF.

The chain recombines TRBV7-2 with TRBJ2-3; D ambiguous. Germline V lookup: CDR1 SGHTA, CDR2 FQGNSA. This CDR3 spans 13 amino acids. V was pared by 5 bases and J by 2 bases, with 8 bases between. The CDR3 nucleotides are TGTGCCAGCAGCGCCACAGTCACAGATACGCAGTATTTT. Translating it yields CASSATVTDTQYF.

This chain joins TRBV29-1 and TRBJ2-7, with 7 bases identical to TRBD2. Unmatched junction bases numbered 14, after V lost 7 bases and J lost 2 bases. This CDR3 region has 15 residues. Per the germline V gene, CDR1 is SQVTM and CDR2 is ANQGSEA. The CDR3 bases are TGCAGCGGTGAGGTGGCGGGAGCGCGGGCCTACGAGCAGTACTTC. Translating it yields CSGEVAGARAYEQYF.